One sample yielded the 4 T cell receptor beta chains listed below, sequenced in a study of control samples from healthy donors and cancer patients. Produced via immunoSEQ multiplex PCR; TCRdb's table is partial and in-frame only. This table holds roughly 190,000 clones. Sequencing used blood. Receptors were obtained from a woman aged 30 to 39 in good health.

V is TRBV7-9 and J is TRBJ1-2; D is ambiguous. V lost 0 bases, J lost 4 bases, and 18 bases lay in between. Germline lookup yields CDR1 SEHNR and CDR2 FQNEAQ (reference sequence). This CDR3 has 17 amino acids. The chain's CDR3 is CASSLASRRTESYGYTF. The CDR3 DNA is TGTGCCAGCAGCTTAGCGAGTAGGAGGACGGAGTCCTATGGCTACACCTTC.

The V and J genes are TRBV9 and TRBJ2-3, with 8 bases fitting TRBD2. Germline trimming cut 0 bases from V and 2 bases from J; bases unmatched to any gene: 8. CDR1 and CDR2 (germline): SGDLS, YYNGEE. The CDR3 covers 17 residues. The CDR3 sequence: CASSVANSGVVTDTQYF. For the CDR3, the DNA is TGTGCCAGCAGCGTAGCTAATAGCGGGGTCGTCACAGATACGCAGTATTTT.

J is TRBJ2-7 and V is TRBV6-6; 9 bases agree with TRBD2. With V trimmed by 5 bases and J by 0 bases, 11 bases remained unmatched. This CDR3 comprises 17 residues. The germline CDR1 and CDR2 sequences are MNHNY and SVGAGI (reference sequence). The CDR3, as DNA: TGTGCCAGCAGTCCTAGCGGGGTTTACTTTTCCTCCTACGAGCAGTACTTC. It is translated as CASSPSGVYFSSYEQYF.

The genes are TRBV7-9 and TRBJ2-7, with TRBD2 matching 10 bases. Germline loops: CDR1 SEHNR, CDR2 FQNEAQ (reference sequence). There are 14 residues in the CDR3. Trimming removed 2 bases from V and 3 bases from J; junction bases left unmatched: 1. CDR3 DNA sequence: TGTGCCAGCAGCTTACTAGCGGGGGTCTACGAGCAGTACTTC. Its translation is CASSLLAGVYEQYF.